The clone carrying this T cell receptor beta chain appeared once. What it binds is unknown. This sample was included in a study of cytomegalovirus exposure and HLA in healthy donors. As for the study in general: Per a later analysis, the 550 to 850 first-cohort and 120 or so validation repertoires shared one platform. Study-wide results and caveats: According to reports, the classifier identified cytomegalovirus status with high specificity and sensitivity. TCR clusters originating in the first cohort tended to co-occur in the approximately 120 validation repertoires, according to a later analysis.

This CDR3 contains 13 residues. Germline-derived CDR1 and CDR2 are MNHEY and SVGAGI. The V gene lost 2 bases and the J gene lost 2 bases, with 6 bases spanning the gap. TCRdb keeps only in-frame clones here, not all; method: immunoSEQ multiplex PCR. The sample records about 180,000 clones, around nine tenths being singletons. The TCR sequence derives from a man aged 18 to 30 in good health and CMV-seropositive. Sequencing input: PBMCs. The chain uses TRBV6-5 and TRBJ1-1; D gene ambiguous. The chain's CDR3 is CASSYTGNTEAFF. CDR3 bases: TGTGCCAGCAGTTACACGGGAAACACTGAAGCTTTCTTT.